This TCR beta chain was found in a study of cytomegalovirus exposure and HLA in healthy donors. At the level of the study: A prior study identified 100 million to 130 million unique TCR beta sequences from roughly 170 million T cells. Whole-study results and caveats: Earlier findings revealed that most TCR beta V segments proved productive either about 87% or about 30% of the time. The classifier reportedly diagnosed cytomegalovirus status with high sensitivity and specificity.

About this clone: Antigen unknown.

The CDR3 is 14 residues long. Germline V lookup: CDR1 LNHDA, CDR2 SQIVND (reference sequence). Trimming stripped 5 bases from V and 1 base from J, with 12 bases between. The PCR made use of 60 Vbeta and 13 Jbeta primers. Measured with immunoSEQ multiplex PCR; TCRdb has only the in-frame clones, and not every one. This table has some 50,000 clones, less than 75% appearing once. This rearrangement joins TRBV19 to TRBJ2-7; TRBD2 might be the D (6 bases). The sample comprised PBMCs. This TCR was sampled from a man aged 25 to 40 in good health and CMV-seronegative. Written as DNA, the CDR3 is TGTGCCAGTAGTCTTAGCGGACCTTCCTACGAGCAGTACTTC. This sequence encodes CASSLSGPSYEQYF.